A single sample is the source of the 24 T cell receptor beta chains below, sequenced in a study of CD8 T cells in ankylosing spondylitis. The study's findings and limits: A TCR beta motif of roughly 8 highly homologous variants seemed to mark ankylosing spondylitis blood.

In TCRdb, the 5' RACE reads were re-called with MiXCR into one record per CDR3 protein. The table includes 500,000 to 550,000 distinct CDR3 sequences, approximately 11% detected once. The antigens these receptors bind are not known. The sequenced sample consisted of blood, either unsorted or a sorted T cell fraction (not recorded which). These receptors all come from a male donor with ankylosing spondylitis.

To note about this clonotype: One end of the junction does not line up with germline, which may come from a read error. The chain combines TRBV29-1 with TRBJ2-5; a weak D match, TRBD2 (5 bases). Germline loops: CDR1 SQVTM, CDR2 ANQGSEA. CDR3 length: 15 amino acids. The CDR3 DNA reads TGCAGCGTTGAAATTAGCGAAACATCCCAAAAGACCCAGTACTTC. This gives the protein CSVEISETSQKTQYF.

This CDR3 reads CASSFGTTIQYF. CDR3 DNA sequence: TGTGCCAGCAGCTTCGGGACTACCATTCAGTACTTC. V and J are TRBV11-3 and TRBJ2-4; 7 bases align to TRBD2. CDR1 and CDR2 from the germline V gene are SGHNT and YENEEA. The CDR3 length is 12 residues. The J segment lost 9 bases and the V segment lost 3 bases, leaving 2 bases of the junction unmatched.

This clonotype has just a few counts. The chain combines TRBV7-8 with TRBJ1-5; 8 bases agree with TRBD1. The V gene's germline CDR1 is SGHVS and CDR2 FQNEAQ. The CDR3 loop spans 16 amino acids. V shed 6 bases, J shed 4 bases, and the junction held 11 bases outside the gene matches. The CDR3 DNA follows: TGTGCCAGCAGTTCCAGCGGGACAGGAAAAAATCAGCCCCAGCATTTT. Amino acid sequence: CASSSSGTGKNQPQHF.

The table lists this clonotype with a few counts. The rearrangement links TRBV7-9 to TRBJ1-1; D perhaps matches TRBD1 (5 bases). Germline loops: CDR1 SEHNR, CDR2 FQNEAQ (reference sequence). V was trimmed by 5 bases and J by 4 bases, leaving 11 bases between them. CDR3 length: 13 residues. CDR3 protein: CASSGDRLTEAFF. The CDR3 DNA reads TGTGCCAGCAGCGGGGACCGGCTCACTGAAGCTTTCTTT.

This chain links TRBV20-1 with TRBJ2-5; TRBD1 agrees at 7 bases. CDR1 is DFQATT, CDR2 SNEGSKA, per germline (reference sequence). The CDR3 totals 13 residues. V trimming: 6 bases; J trimming: 4 bases; junction bases outside the gene matches: 8. CDR3 DNA sequence: TGCAGTGCCACCCCCAGGGGGAGAGAGACCCAGTACTTC. Translating it yields CSATPRGRETQYF.

The rearrangement uses TRBV20-1 and TRBJ2-1; 12 nucleotides line up with TRBD2. Germline V gene data show CDR1 as DFQATT and CDR2 as SNEGSKA (reference sequence). CDR3 length: 15 residues. Trimming at V came to 5 bases and at J to 8 bases, leaving 10 bases not matched to a gene. CDR3 loop: CSAGRTSGIRDEQFF. CDR3 DNA: TGCAGTGCTGGAAGGACTAGCGGGATTAGAGATGAGCAGTTCTTC.

A few counts support this clonotype. The rearrangement links TRBV11-1 to TRBJ1-1; 7 positions agree with TRBD1. V was pared by 0 bases and J by 4 bases, with 8 bases of the junction left unmatched. The CDR3 covers 16 residues. Per germline, CDR1 SGHAT and CDR2 FQDESV (reference sequence). Here the CDR3 DNA reads TGTGCCAGCAGCTTAGCGGGACAGTGGGTTGCCACTGAAGCTTTCTTT. This gives the protein CASSLAGQWVATEAFF.

This clonotype was detected a few times. V is TRBV24-1 and J is TRBJ1-2; 7 positions agree with TRBD1. J lost 4 bases, V lost 2 bases, and 6 bases had no gene match. The CDR3 has 15 residues. Germline V gene data show CDR1 as KGHDR and CDR2 as SFDVKD. The CDR3, as DNA: TGTGCCACCAGTGATTCGACAGGGATTTCCTATGGCTACACCTTC. This encodes CATSDSTGISYGYTF.

A remark on this clonotype: The junction and the germline gene differ at one end; a read error may be behind it. V is TRBV7-2 and J is TRBJ1-1; no firm D call. CDR1 SGHTA and CDR2 FQGNSA come from the germline V gene. This CDR3 contains 13 residues. The CDR3 DNA follows: TGTGCCTGCAGCTATCGAGTGAACACTGAAGCTTTCTTT. Its protein is CACSYRVNTEAFF.

The genes are TRBV9 and TRBJ1-2; no clear D. The CDR3 has 14 residues. Germline CDR1 is SGDLS and CDR2 is YYNGEE. The V gene lost 0 bases and the J gene lost 3 bases, with 9 bases spanning the gap. CDR3 DNA sequence: TGTGCCAGCAGCGTAGTCCAGAGAGACTATGGCTACACCTTC. Amino acid sequence: CASSVVQRDYGYTF.

This chain joins TRBV7-9 and TRBJ2-7, with D possibly matching TRBD1 (5 bases). This CDR3 spans 13 amino acids. V lost 1 base to trimming and J lost 3 bases, with 7 bases between them. Germline assignment: CDR1 SEHNR and CDR2 FQNEAQ (reference sequence). The CDR3 DNA sequence: TGTGCCAGCAGCTTAGGACAGTTCTACGAGCAGTACGTC. Protein: CASSLGQFYEQYV.

The J gene is TRBJ2-1, the V gene TRBV11-1; D is possibly TRBD2 (6 bases). Looked up from germline, CDR1 is SGHAT and CDR2 is FQDESV (reference sequence). This CDR3 comprises 15 residues. V lost 1 base and J lost 4, with 11 bases in between. CDR3 in amino acids: CASSLVVGGYNEQFF. The CDR3 coding sequence is TGTGCCAGCAGCTTAGTCGTGGGAGGATACAATGAGCAGTTCTTC.

J is TRBJ2-3 and V is TRBV12-3 or TRBV12-4; D might be TRBD2 (5 bases). This CDR3 has 14 residues. Trimming took 5 bases from V and 4 from J, leaving 13 bases between them. The CDR3 coding sequence is TGTGCCAGCAGTCCGAGTAGCGTCCCAGATACGCAGTATTTT. It codes for CASSPSSVPDTQYF.

The chain employs TRBV28 and TRBJ2-1; D gene ambiguous. Trimming shortened V by 6 bases and J by 5 bases, and 14 bases separated the two germline ends. CDR3 size: 14 residues. Looked up from germline, CDR1 is MDHEN and CDR2 is SYDVKM. The CDR3: CASSSHGRNNEQFF. CDR3 nucleotide sequence: TGTGCCAGCAGCTCCCACGGACGGAACAATGAGCAGTTCTTC.

This clonotype was picked up a small number of times. The chain carries TRBV20-1 and TRBJ1-1; possibly TRBD1 for D (6 bases). The CDR3 contains 14 residues. V lost 5 bases and J lost 5, with 18 bases in between. Germline CDR1 DFQATT, CDR2 SNEGSKA (reference sequence). The CDR3 DNA is TGCAGTGCTGGGGCGGGGGGCTTCGGGACTGAAGCTTTCTTT. This codes for CSAGAGGFGTEAFF.

This clonotype has at least ten counts. The chain carries TRBV20-1 and TRBJ2-3; D unclear. The CDR3 is 14 residues long. CDR1 DFQATT and CDR2 SNEGSKA come from the germline V gene (reference sequence). V lost 3 bases and J lost 2, with 12 bases in between. The CDR3 DNA is TGCAGTGCTAGTGTGAGGATCTCCACAGATACGCAGTATTTT. This translates into CSASVRISTDTQYF.

CDR3 in amino acids: CATSFVTGSNEKLFF. The CDR3 coding sequence is TGTGCCACCAGCTTCGTAACAGGGAGTAATGAAAAACTGTTTTTT. The chain joins TRBV15 to TRBJ1-4; tentative D call: TRBD1 (6 bases). Germline lookup yields CDR1 LNHNV and CDR2 YYDKDF (reference sequence). The CDR3 runs to 15 residues. With 5 bases removed from V and 4 bases from J, the gap between germline ends came to 14 bases.

The V gene is TRBV11-2, the J gene TRBJ2-5; D ambiguous. The CDR3 length is 13 residues. Germline CDR1 SGHAT, CDR2 FQNNGV. The V and J ends lost 0 bases and 7 bases respectively, with 9 bases between them. The CDR3 sequence: CASSLDLPGTQYF. The CDR3 DNA reads as TGTGCCAGCAGCTTAGATCTTCCTGGGACCCAGTACTTC.

This clonotype was seen only a few times. The J gene is TRBJ2-7, the V gene TRBV20-1; D possibly matches TRBD1 or TRBD2 (6 bases each). Germline V gene data show CDR1 as DFQATT and CDR2 as SNEGSKA (reference sequence). V was pared by 3 bases and J by 2 bases, with 17 bases between. The CDR3 covers 15 residues. The CDR3 DNA reads as TGCAGTGCTAGTCGAGGGGGGACAACCACCTACGAGCAGTACTTC. Protein: CSASRGGTTTYEQYF.

A few counts support this clonotype. This sequence joins TRBV13 and TRBJ2-4; maybe TRBD1 (6 bases). CDR1 and CDR2 (germline): PRHDT, FYEKMQ (reference sequence). Trimming left V 0 bases short and J 0 bases short, with 21 bases between. This CDR3 is 20 amino acids long. CDR3 bases: TGTGCCAGCAGCTTAGGCCCTCTTATTCAGGGACACGTAGCCAAAAACATTCAGTACTTC. As protein: CASSLGPLIQGHVAKNIQYF. The complete variable domain, with remaining parts taken from reference TRBV13 and TRBJ2-4, reads AAGVIQSPRHLIKEKRETATLKCYPIPRHDTVYWYQQGPGQDPQFLISFYEKMQSDKGSIPDRFSAQQFSDYHSELNMSSLELGDSALYFCASSLGPLIQGHVAKNIQYFGAGTRLSVL.

The chain is built from TRBV7-9 and TRBJ1-6; a possible D gene is TRBD1 (6 bases). The V end was cut by 5 bases, the J end by 15 bases, with 14 bases between. The germline CDR1 and CDR2 sequences are SEHNR and FQNEAQ (reference sequence). The CDR3 spans 12 residues. In DNA form, the CDR3 reads TGTGCCAGCAGCAGAGAGGGGGAATACCTCCACTTT. The encoded protein is CASSREGEYLHF.

This clonotype has ten or more counts. The rearrangement joins TRBV15 to TRBJ2-1; the match to TRBD2 covers 8 bases. Per the germline V gene, CDR1 is LNHNV and CDR2 is YYDKDF (reference sequence). There are 17 residues in the CDR3. Germline trimming cut 1 base from V and 10 bases from J; bases unmatched to any gene: 15. DNA for the CDR3: TGTGCCACCAGCAGAGCCACCGAGCGGGAGTTTGATCTGGAGCAGTTCTTC. It translates to CATSRATEREFDLEQFF.

This clonotype was counted only a few times. The chain carries TRBV5-1 and TRBJ2-1; D is undetermined. This CDR3 has 15 amino acids. Trimming shortened V by 0 bases and J by 6 bases, and 13 bases separated the two germline ends. Germline V lookup: CDR1 SGHRS, CDR2 YFSETQ. The CDR3 DNA reads TGCGCCAGCAGCTTGGTGTCAGCTCTCGGCAATGAGCAGTTCTTC. This sequence encodes CASSLVSALGNEQFF.

This clonotype has only a few counts. The genes are TRBV6-1 and TRBJ2-5; tentative D call: TRBD1 (5 bases). CDR3 length: 17 amino acids. V dropped 6 bases and J dropped 1 base, with 21 bases sitting between them. Germline CDR1 reads MNHNS; CDR2 reads SASEGT. The DNA of the CDR3 is TGTGCCAGCAGCGACCGGCCCCAGGGCCCCTGCCAAGAGACCCAGTACTTC. Translated, it gives CASSDRPQGPCQETQYF.